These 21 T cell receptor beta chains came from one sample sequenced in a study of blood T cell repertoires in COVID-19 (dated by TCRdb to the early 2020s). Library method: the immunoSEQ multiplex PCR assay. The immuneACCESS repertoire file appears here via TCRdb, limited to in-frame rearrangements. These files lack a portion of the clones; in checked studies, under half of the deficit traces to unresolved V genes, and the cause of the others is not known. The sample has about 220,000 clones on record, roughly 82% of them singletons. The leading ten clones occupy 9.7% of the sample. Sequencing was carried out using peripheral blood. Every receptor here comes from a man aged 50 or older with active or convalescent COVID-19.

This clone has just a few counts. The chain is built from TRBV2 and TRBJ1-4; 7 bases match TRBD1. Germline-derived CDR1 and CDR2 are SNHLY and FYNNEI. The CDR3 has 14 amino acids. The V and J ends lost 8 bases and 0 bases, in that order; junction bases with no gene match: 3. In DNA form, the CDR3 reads TGTGCCAGCGGCCAGGGGGCAACTAATGAAAAACTGTTTTTT. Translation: CASGQGATNEKLFF.

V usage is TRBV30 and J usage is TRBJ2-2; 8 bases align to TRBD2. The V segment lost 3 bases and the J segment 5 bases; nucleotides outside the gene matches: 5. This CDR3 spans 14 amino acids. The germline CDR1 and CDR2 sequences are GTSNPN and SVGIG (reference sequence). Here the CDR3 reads CAWRILAVTGELFF. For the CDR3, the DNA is TGTGCCTGGAGAATACTAGCGGTGACCGGGGAGCTGTTTTTT.

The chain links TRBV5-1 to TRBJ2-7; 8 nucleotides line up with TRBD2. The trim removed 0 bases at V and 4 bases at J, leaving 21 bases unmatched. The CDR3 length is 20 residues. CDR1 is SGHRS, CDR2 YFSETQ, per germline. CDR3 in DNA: TGCGCCAGCAGCTTGGACAGGGTCGGTCCAGCGGGAGAGATCCTGTACGAGCAGTACTTC. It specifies CASSLDRVGPAGEILYEQYF.

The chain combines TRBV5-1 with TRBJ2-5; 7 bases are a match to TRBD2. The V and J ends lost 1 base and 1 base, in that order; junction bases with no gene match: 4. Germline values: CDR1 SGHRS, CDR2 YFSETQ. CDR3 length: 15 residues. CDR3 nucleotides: TGCGCCAGCAGCTTGACCGGGACTACCCAAGAGACCCAGTACTTC. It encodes CASSLTGTTQETQYF.

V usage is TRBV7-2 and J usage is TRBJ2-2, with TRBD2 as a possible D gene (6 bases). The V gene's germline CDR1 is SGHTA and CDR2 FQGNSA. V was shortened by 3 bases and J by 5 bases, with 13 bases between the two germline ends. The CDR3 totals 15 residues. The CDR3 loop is CASSFLTSGTGELFF. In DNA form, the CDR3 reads TGTGCCAGCAGCTTCTTGACTAGTGGTACCGGGGAGCTGTTTTTT.

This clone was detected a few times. The chain's CDR3 is CASSFGGGTGELFF. The CDR3 DNA follows: TGTGCCAGCAGCTTCGGGGGAGGCACCGGGGAGCTGTTTTTT. The chain couples TRBV7-2 to TRBJ2-2; D possibly corresponds to TRBD2 (6 bases). CDR3 length: 14 residues. Germline CDR1 reads SGHTA; CDR2 reads FQGNSA. V dropped 3 bases and J dropped 4 bases, with 9 bases sitting between them.

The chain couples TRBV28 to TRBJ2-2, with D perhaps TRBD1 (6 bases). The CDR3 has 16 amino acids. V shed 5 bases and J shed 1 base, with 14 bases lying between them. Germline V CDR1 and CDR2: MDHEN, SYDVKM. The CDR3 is CASSSPGHLNTGELFF. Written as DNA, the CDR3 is TGTGCCAGCAGTAGCCCGGGACACCTGAACACCGGGGAGCTGTTTTTT.

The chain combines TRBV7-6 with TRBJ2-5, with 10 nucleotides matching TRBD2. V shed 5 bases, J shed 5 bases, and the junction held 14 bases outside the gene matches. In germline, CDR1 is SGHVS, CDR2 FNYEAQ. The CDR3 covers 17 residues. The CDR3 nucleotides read TGTGCCAGCAGCCCCCATGGGCCTAGCGGGGGAGGGGAGACCCAGTACTTC. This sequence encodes CASSPHGPSGGGETQYF. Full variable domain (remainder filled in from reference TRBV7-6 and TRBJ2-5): GAGVSQSPRYKVTKRGQDVALRCDPISGHVSLYWYRQALGQGPEFLTYFNYEAQQDKSGLPNDRFSAERPEGSISTLTIQRTEQRDSAMYRCASSPHGPSGGGETQYFGPGTRLLVL.

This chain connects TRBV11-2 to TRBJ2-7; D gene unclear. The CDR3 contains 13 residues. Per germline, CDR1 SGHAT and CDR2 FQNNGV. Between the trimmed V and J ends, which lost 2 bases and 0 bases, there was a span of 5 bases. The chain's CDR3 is CASSLQDSYEQYF. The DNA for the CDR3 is TGTGCCAGCAGCTTACAGGACTCCTACGAGCAGTACTTC. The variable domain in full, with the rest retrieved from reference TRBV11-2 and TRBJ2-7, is EAGVAQSPRYKIIEKRQSVAFWCNPISGHATLYWYQQILGQGPKLLIQFQNNGVVDDSQLPKDRFSAERLKGVDSTLKIQPAKLEDSAVYLCASSLQDSYEQYFGPGTRLTVT.

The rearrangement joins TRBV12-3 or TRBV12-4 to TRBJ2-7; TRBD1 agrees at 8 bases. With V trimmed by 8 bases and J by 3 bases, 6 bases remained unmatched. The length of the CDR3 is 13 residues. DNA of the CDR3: TGTGCCAGCTCAGGGGGCACCGGCTACGAGCAGTACGTC. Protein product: CASSGGTGYEQYV.

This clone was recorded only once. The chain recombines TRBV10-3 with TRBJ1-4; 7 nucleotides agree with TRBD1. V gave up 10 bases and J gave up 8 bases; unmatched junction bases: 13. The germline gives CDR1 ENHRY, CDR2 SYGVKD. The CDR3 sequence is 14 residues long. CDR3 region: CATCDRAPSEKLFF. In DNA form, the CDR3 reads TGTGCCACTTGTGACAGGGCCCCTTCCGAAAAACTGTTTTTT.

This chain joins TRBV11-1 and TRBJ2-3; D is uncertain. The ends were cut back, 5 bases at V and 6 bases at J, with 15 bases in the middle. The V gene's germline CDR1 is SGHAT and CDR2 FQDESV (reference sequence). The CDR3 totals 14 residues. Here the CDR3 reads CASSEQTPGDTQYF. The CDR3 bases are TGTGCCAGCAGCGAACAGACCCCTGGGGATACGCAGTATTTT.

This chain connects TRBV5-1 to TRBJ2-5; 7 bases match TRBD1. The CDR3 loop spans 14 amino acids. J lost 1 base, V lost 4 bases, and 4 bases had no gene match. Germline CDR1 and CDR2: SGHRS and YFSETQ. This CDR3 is CASSEGQIQETQYF. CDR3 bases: TGCGCCAGCAGCGAGGGACAGATCCAAGAGACCCAGTACTTC.

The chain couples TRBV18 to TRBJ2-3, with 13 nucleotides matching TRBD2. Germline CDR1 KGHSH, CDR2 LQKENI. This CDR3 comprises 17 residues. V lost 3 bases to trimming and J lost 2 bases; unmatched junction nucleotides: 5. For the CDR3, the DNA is TGTGCCAGCTCACCCTTGGGACTAGCGGGGTACACAGATACGCAGTATTTT. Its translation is CASSPLGLAGYTDTQYF.

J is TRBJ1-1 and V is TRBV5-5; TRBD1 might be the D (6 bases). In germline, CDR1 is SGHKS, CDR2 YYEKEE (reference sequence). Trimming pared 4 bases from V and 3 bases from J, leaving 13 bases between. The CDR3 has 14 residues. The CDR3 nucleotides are TGTGCCAGCAGCCCTCAGGGGTGGGACACTGAAGCTTTCTTT. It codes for CASSPQGWDTEAFF.

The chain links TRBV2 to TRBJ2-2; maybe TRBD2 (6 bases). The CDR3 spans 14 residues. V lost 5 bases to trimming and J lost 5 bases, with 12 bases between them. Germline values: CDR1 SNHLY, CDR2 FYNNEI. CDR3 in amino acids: CASSRSAGTGELFF. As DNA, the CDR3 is TGTGCCAGCAGTAGAAGTGCGGGAACCGGGGAGCTGTTTTTT.

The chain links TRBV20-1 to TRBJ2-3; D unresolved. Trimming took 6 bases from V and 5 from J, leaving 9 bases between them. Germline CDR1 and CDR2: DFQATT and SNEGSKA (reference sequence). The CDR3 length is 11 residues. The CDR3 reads CSAHGGDTQYF. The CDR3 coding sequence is TGCAGTGCCCATGGCGGAGATACGCAGTATTTT.

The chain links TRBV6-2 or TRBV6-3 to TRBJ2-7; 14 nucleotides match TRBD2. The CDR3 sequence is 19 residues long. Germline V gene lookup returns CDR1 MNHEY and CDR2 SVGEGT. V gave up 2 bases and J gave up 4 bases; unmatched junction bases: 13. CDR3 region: CASSYPGLAGASSNYEQYF. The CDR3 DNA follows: TGTGCCAGCAGTTACCCGGGACTAGCGGGAGCCTCATCCAATTACGAGCAGTACTTC.

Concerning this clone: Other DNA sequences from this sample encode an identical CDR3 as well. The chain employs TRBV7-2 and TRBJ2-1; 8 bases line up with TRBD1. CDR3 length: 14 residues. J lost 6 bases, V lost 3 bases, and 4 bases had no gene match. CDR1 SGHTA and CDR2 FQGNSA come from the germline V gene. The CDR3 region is CASSFRTGGNEQFF. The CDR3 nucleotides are TGTGCCAGCAGCTTCCGAACAGGGGGCAATGAGCAGTTCTTC.

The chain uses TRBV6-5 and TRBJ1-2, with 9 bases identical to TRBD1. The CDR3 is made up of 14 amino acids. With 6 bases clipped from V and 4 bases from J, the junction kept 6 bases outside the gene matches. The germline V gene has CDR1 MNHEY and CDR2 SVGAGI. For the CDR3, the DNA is TGTGCCAGCAGCCACGGGACAGGGTTCTATGGCTACACCTTC. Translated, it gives CASSHGTGFYGYTF.

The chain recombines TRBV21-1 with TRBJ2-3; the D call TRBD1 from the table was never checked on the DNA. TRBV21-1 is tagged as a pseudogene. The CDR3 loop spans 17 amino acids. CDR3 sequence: CASRPKRRQPSGDTQYF. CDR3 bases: TGTGCCAGCAGGCCAAAAAGACGACAGCCCTCGGGAGATACGCAGTATTTT.